This TCR beta chain came from a study of metastatic and nonmetastatic thyroid tumors. Overall study context: Comparison of repertoires was carried out across blood and tumor or nodule tissue from malignant and benign thyroid patients.

From germline, CDR1 is KGHDR and CDR2 SFDVKD. The CDR3 has 13 residues. The V gene end was trimmed by 4 bases and the J gene end by 7 bases; junction bases not matched to a gene: 6. No treatment had been given to any patient before thyroid surgery. This clone showed up many times. Its antigen is unknown. Study observations and caveats: Relative to benign nodules, malignant thyroid tumors were reportedly characterized by significantly elevated TCR beta diversity in blood and tumor.

Per the original methods: The study took CDR3 differences across clinicopathological groups and made a distant-metastasis classifier for papillary thyroid cancer from them. TCRdb called clones again from the PCR reads with MiXCR. The V and J calls and clone size come from TCRdb's table, not from the authors' own analysis. Altogether 20,000 to 25,000 clones are present, about 13% being singletons, with the ten largest covering roughly 15%. The TCR sequence derives from a female donor with papillary thyroid cancer or a benign thyroid nodule (not recorded which). Some clones in this sample may be carry-over from other donors' samples. The source material was blood. The J gene is TRBJ2-7, the V gene TRBV24-1, with 7 positions matching TRBD2. The CDR3 spells CATSDPWGGEQYF. CDR3 nucleotide sequence: TGTGCCACCAGTGACCCTTGGGGGGGGGAGCAGTACTTC.